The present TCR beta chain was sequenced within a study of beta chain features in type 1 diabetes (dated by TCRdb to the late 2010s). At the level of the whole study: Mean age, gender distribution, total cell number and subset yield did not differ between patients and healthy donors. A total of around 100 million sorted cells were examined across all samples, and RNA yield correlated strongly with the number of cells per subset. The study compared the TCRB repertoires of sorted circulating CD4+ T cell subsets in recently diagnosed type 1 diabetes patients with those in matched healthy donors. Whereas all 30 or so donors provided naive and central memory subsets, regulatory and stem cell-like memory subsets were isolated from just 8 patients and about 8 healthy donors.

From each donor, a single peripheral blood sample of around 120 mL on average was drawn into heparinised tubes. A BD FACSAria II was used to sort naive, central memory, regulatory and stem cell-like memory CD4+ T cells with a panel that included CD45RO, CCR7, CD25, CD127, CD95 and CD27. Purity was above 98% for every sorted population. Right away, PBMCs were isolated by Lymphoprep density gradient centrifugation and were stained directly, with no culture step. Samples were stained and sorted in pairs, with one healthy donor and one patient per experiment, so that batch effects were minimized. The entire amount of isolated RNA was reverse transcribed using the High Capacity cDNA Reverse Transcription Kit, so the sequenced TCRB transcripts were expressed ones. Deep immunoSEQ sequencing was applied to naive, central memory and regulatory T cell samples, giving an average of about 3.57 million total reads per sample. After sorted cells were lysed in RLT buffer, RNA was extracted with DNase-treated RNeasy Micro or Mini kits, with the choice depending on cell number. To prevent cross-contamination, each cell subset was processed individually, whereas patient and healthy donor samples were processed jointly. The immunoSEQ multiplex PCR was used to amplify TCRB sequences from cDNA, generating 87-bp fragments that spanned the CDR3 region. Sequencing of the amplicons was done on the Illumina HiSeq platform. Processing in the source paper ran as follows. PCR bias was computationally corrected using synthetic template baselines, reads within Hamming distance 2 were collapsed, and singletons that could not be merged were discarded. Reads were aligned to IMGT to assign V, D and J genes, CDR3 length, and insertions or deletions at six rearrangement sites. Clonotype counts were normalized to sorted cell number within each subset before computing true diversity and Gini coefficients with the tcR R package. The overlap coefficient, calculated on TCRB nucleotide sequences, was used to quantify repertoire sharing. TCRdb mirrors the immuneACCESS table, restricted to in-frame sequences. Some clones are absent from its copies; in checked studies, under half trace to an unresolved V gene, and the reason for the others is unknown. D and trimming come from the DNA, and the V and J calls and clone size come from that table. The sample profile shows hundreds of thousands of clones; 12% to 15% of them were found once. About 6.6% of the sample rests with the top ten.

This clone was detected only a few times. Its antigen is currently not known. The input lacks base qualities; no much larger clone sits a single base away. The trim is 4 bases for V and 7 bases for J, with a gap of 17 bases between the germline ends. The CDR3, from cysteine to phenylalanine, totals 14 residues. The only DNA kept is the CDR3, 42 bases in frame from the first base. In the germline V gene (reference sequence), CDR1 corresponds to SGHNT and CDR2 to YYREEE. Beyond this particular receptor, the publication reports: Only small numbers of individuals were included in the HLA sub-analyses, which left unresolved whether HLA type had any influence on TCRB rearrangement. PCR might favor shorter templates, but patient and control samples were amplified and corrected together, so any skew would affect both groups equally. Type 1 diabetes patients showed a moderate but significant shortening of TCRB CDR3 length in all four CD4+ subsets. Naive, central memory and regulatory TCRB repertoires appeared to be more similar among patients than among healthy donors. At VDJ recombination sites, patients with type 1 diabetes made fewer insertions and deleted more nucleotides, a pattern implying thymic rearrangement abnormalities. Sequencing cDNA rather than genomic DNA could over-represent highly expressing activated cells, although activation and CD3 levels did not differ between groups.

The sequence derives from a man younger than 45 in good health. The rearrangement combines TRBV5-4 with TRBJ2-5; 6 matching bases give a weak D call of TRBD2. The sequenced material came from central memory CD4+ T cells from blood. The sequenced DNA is TGTGCCAGCAGCCCGGGGACTCCCGGGGGGACCCAGTACTTC. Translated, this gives CASSPGTPGGTQYF. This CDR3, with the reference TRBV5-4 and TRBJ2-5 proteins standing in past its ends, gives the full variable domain ETGVTQSPTHLIKTRGQQVTLRCSSQSGHNTVSWYQQALGQGPQFIFQYYREEENGRGNFPPRFSGLQFPNYSSELNVNALELDDSALYLCASSPGTPGGTQYFGPGTRLLVL.